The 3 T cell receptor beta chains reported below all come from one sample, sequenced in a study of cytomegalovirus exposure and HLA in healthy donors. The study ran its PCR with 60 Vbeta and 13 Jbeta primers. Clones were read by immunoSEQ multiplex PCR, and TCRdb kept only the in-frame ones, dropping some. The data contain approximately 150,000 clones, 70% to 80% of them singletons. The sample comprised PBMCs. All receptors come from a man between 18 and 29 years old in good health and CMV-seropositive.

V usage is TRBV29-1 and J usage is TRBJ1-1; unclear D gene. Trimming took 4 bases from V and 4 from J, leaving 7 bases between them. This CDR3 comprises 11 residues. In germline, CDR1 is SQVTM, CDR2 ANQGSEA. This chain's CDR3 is CSVVKSTEAFF. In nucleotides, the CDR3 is TGCAGCGTTGTTAAGAGCACTGAAGCTTTCTTT.

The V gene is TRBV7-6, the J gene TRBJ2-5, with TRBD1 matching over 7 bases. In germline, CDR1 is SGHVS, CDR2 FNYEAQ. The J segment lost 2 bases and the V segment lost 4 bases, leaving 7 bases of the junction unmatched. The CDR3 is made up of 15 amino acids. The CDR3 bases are TGTGCCAGCAGCTGGACAGGAGAAGGTCAAGAGACCCAGTACTTC. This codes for CASSWTGEGQETQYF.

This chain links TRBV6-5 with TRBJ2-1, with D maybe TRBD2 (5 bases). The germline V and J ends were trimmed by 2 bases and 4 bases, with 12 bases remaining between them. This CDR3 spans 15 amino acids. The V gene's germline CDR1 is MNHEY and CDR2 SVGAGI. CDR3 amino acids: CASSYTFTSYNEQFF. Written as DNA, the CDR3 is TGTGCCAGCAGTTACACTTTCACTAGTTACAATGAGCAGTTCTTC.